The 17 T cell receptor beta chains below all came from one sample that was sequenced in a study of blood T cell repertoires in COVID-19. Sequenced by immunoSEQ multiplex PCR; TCRdb stores in-frame clones only, minus some. Altogether about 310,000 clones are present, more than 75% being singletons, with the ten largest covering 1.3%. What was sequenced was peripheral blood. These receptors all stem from a man between 65 and 80 years old with acute or convalescent COVID-19.

The rearrangement uses TRBV30 and TRBJ1-3; no reliable D call. V lost 5 bases and J lost 0, with 5 bases in between. CDR1 GTSNPN and CDR2 SVGIG come from the germline V gene (reference sequence). The CDR3 loop spans 12 amino acids. This chain's CDR3 is CAWSVSGNTIYF. In nucleotides, the CDR3 is TGTGCCTGGTCAGTCTCTGGAAACACCATATATTTT.

This chain links TRBV7-2 with TRBJ1-2; weak D call: TRBD1 (6 bases). Germline V gives CDR1 SGHTA, CDR2 FQGNSA. V was shortened by 2 bases and J by 14 bases, with 21 bases between the two germline ends. The length of the CDR3 is 14 residues. Here the CDR3 DNA reads TGTGCCAGCAGCTTACCCGCCGACAGGCCTGTCGCGACCTTC. It is translated as CASSLPADRPVATF.

The chain has TRBV19 and TRBJ2-1; D is uncertain. Germline V gene lookup returns CDR1 LNHDA and CDR2 SQIVND (reference sequence). There are 13 residues in the CDR3. Trimming removed 5 bases from V and 15 bases from J, with 20 bases in between. CDR3 bases: TGTGCCAGTAGTTTTGCGGCTCAGACCGCGCGGTTCTTC. Translated: CASSFAAQTARFF.

The chain recombines TRBV3-1 (or the pseudogene TRBV3-2) with TRBJ2-3; 7 nucleotides align to TRBD2. The CDR3 covers 16 residues. Germline-derived CDR1 and CDR2 are LGHDT and YNNKEL (reference sequence). Losses at the gene ends were 0 bases for V and 5 bases for J; bases not matched to a gene: 8. The CDR3 bases are TGTGCCAGCAGCCAAGATAGTAGCGGGTTTAAAGATACGCAGTATTTT. Its protein product is CASSQDSSGFKDTQYF.

This sequence joins TRBV3-1 (or the pseudogene TRBV3-2) and TRBJ1-2; D unresolved. V was trimmed by 2 bases and J by 1 base, leaving 8 bases between them. The CDR3 is made up of 14 amino acids. Germline-derived CDR1 and CDR2 are LGHDT and YNNKEL (reference sequence). This CDR3 reads CASSQRSSNYGYTF. CDR3 sequence (DNA): TGTGCCAGCAGCCAAAGATCGAGTAACTATGGCTACACCTTC.

The chain has TRBV6-1 and TRBJ2-2; 7 nucleotides align to TRBD1. Trimming cost V 0 bases and J 3 bases; bases outside gene matches: 4. This CDR3 comprises 16 residues. Germline V gene data show CDR1 as MNHNS and CDR2 as SASEGT. For the CDR3, the DNA is TGTGCCAGCAGTGAAGCGACAGGGCCCTACACCGGGGAGCTGTTTTTT. Encoded protein: CASSEATGPYTGELFF.

Only a few counts were recorded for this clone. J is TRBJ2-2 and V is TRBV7-8; TRBD2 is a possible D gene (5 bases). Between the trimmed V and J ends, which lost 6 bases and 5 bases, there was a span of 22 bases. CDR1 is SGHVS and CDR2 is FQNEAQ in the germline V gene. This CDR3 is 17 amino acids long. The CDR3 region has the DNA TGTGCCAGCAGGTCGACGGTACGAGGGCCGGGAACCGGGGAGCTGTTTTTT. It yields the protein CASRSTVRGPGTGELFF.

The genes are TRBV27 and TRBJ2-7, with 10 bases lining up with TRBD1. The CDR3 sequence is 16 residues long. V shed 2 bases, J shed 6 bases, and the junction held 10 bases outside the gene matches. The V gene's germline CDR1 is MNHEY and CDR2 SMNVEV (reference sequence). CDR3 nucleotides: TGTGCCAGCAGTTTAGACCGGAGGGACAGGGGAGCCGAGCAGTACTTC. Its translation: CASSLDRRDRGAEQYF.

The rearrangement links TRBV14 to TRBJ1-2; weak D call: TRBD1 (6 bases). The length of the CDR3 is 14 residues. The V gene lost 4 bases and the J gene lost 8 bases, with 17 bases spanning the gap. The germline gives CDR1 SGHDN, CDR2 FVKESK. The CDR3 nucleotides read TGTGCCAGCAGCCCTCTAGGGGGGGGCGAGGGCTACACCTTC. This sequence encodes CASSPLGGGEGYTF.

V gene TRBV18 combines with J gene TRBJ1-4; D might be TRBD1 (5 bases). Germline CDR1 and CDR2: KGHSH and LQKENI. V was clipped by 3 bases and J by 7 bases, with 12 bases between them. There are 14 residues in the CDR3. CDR3 sequence reads: CASSPWQGGEKLFF. The DNA for the CDR3 is TGTGCCAGCTCACCGTGGCAGGGTGGTGAAAAACTGTTTTTT. Supplemented by reference TRBV18 and TRBJ1-4, the full variable domain reads NAGVMQNPRHLVRRRGQEARLRCSPMKGHSHVYWYRQLPEEGLKFMVYLQKENIIDESGMPKERFSAEFPKEGPSILRIQQVVRGDSAAYFCASSPWQGGEKLFFGSGTQLSVL.

This clone was detected once. The V and J genes are TRBV5-4 and TRBJ2-1; the D gene is possibly TRBD1 (6 bases). V lost 4 bases to trimming and J lost 4 bases, with 18 bases between them. The germline V gene has CDR1 SGHNT and CDR2 YYREEE (reference sequence). The CDR3 runs 16 residues. The CDR3 sequence: CASSALGGHRYNEQFF. CDR3 bases: TGTGCCAGCAGCGCCCTAGGGGGACACCGATACAATGAGCAGTTCTTC.

The genes are TRBV18 and TRBJ2-2; perhaps TRBD1 as D (5 bases). This CDR3 is 15 amino acids long. Germline V gene lookup returns CDR1 KGHSH and CDR2 LQKENI. V lost 5 bases and J 1 base, leaving 11 bases between the germline ends. CDR3 amino acids: CASSSQQGNTGELFF. The CDR3 DNA sequence: TGTGCCAGCTCATCGCAGCAGGGGAACACCGGGGAGCTGTTTTTT.

V usage is TRBV9 and J usage is TRBJ2-1; D is perhaps TRBD2 (5 bases). The CDR3 runs 13 residues. The germline CDR1 and CDR2 sequences are SGDLS and YYNGEE. V shed 1 base and J shed 12 bases, with 14 bases lying between them. The CDR3 sequence: CASSVNDGVSQFF. The CDR3 DNA reads TGTGCCAGCAGCGTAAACGACGGGGTCTCGCAGTTCTTC. Variable domain in full (rest from reference TRBV9 and TRBJ2-1): DSGVTQTPKHLITATGQRVTLRCSPRSGDLSVYWYQQSLDQGLQFLIQYYNGEERAKGNILERFSAQQFPDLHSELNLSSLELGDSALYFCASSVNDGVSQFFGPGTRLTVL.

The chain carries TRBV5-1 and TRBJ2-3; the D gene is possibly TRBD2 (6 bases). V was pared by 5 bases and J by 4 bases, with 11 bases between. The CDR3 contains 13 residues. Germline values: CDR1 SGHRS, CDR2 YFSETQ. The CDR3 sequence: CASSLEGSDTQYF. CDR3 nucleotide sequence: TGCGCCAGCAGTCTGGAGGGGTCAGATACGCAGTATTTT.

The chain uses TRBV7-6 and TRBJ2-3, with D possibly TRBD2 on 6 matching bases. Germline CDR1 SGHVS, CDR2 FNYEAQ. Trimming left V 2 bases short and J 4 bases short, with 19 bases between. The CDR3 extends over 17 amino acids. CDR3 residues: CASSLFAGSGSADTQYF. CDR3 coding DNA: TGTGCCAGCAGCTTATTCGCGGGATCCGGGTCCGCAGATACGCAGTATTTT.

The chain uses TRBV28 and TRBJ1-2, with TRBD1 matching over 7 bases. The germline CDR1 and CDR2 sequences are MDHEN and SYDVKM. Trimming at V came to 0 bases and at J to 4 bases, leaving 8 bases not matched to a gene. The CDR3 runs to 16 residues. The CDR3 sequence is CASSLWGTALGYGYTF. CDR3 sequence (DNA): TGTGCCAGCAGTTTATGGGGGACAGCCCTAGGCTATGGCTACACCTTC.

The chain recombines TRBV30 with TRBJ1-1; 10 nucleotides agree with TRBD1. J was trimmed by 1 base and V by 4 bases; bases with no gene match: 6. CDR1 and CDR2 (germline): GTSNPN, SVGIG (reference sequence). The CDR3 loop spans 15 amino acids. CDR3 bases: TGTGCCTGGATGACAGGGGGCGCAGGGAACACTGAAGCTTTCTTT. The encoded protein is CAWMTGGAGNTEAFF.